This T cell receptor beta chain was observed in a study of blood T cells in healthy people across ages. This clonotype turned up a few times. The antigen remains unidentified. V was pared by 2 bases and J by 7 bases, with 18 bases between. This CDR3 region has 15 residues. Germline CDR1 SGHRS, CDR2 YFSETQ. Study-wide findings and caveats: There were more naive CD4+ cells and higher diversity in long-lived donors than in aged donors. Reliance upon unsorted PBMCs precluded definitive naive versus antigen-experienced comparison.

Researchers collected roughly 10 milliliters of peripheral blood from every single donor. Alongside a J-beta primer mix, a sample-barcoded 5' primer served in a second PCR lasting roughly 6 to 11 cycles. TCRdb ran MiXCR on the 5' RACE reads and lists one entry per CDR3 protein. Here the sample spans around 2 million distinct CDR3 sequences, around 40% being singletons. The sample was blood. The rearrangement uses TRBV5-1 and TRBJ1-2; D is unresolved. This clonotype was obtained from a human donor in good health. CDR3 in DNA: TGCGCCAGCAGCTTTATTGCTGGGGAGGTATCTGGCTACACCTTC. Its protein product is CASSFIAGEVSGYTF. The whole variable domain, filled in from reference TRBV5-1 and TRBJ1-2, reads KAGVTQTPRYLIKTRGQQVTLSCSPISGHRSVSWYQQTPGQGLQFLFEYFSETQRNKGNFPGRFSGRQFSNSRSEMNVSTLELGDSALYLCASSFIAGEVSGYTFGSGTRLTVV.